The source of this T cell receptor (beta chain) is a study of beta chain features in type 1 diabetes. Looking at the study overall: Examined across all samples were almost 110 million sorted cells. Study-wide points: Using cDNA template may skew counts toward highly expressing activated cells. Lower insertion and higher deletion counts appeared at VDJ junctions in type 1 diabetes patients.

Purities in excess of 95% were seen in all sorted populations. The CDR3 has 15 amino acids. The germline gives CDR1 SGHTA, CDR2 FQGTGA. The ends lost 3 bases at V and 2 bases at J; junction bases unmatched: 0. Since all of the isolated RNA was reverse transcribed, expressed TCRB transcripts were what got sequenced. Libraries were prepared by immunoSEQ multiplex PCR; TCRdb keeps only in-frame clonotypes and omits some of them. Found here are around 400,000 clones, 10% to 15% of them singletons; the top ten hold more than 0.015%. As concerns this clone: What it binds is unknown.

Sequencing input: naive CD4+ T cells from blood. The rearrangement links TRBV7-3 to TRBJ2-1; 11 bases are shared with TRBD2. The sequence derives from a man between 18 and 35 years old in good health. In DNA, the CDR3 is TGTGCCAGCAGCTTTAGCGGGAGGGCCTACAATGAGCAGTTCTTC. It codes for CASSFSGRAYNEQFF.